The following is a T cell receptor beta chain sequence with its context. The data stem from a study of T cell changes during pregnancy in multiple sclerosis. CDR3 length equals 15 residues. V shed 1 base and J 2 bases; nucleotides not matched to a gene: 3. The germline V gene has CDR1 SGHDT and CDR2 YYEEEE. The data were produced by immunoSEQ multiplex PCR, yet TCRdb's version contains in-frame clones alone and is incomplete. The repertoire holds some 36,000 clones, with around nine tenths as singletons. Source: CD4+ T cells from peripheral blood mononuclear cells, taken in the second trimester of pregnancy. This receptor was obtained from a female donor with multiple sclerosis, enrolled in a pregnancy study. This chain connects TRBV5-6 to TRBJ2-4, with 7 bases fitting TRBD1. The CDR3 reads CASSLQGETKNIQYF. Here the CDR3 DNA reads TGTGCCAGCAGCTTGCAGGGGGAGACCAAAAACATTCAGTACTTC.